The present entry profiles one T cell receptor beta chain with its context. There are a few counts of this clonotype. The antigen it binds to is not known. Base qualities are not recorded, but no much larger clone differs from it by a single base. This specimen comes from a study of blood T cells in healthy people across ages (dated by TCRdb to between 2015 and 2016). In terms of the full investigation: In model experiments, template switching captured about one uniquely barcoded TCR beta cDNA molecule for every two T cells. Using deep sequencing normalized with unique cDNA molecular identifiers, the study measured how TCR beta repertoire diversity changes with age. The donors were divided into four age groups: young (average roughly 15 years), middle-aged (approximately 41), aged (approximately 62) and long-lived (nearly 85). Donors of different ages were randomly distributed across sequencing lanes to avoid experimental bias. Using the same blood draw, the study looked at two additional independent replicas of 1 million unique cDNA reads for two donors, one aged 18 to 29 and the other aged 80 or older.

Libraries were built with 5' RACE. A second PCR of roughly 7 to 11 cycles was performed with a sample-barcoded 5' primer and a J-beta primer mix. A template-switch 5' adaptor carrying 12 random nucleotides introduced a unique molecular identifier onto each TCR beta cDNA molecule. Each sample yielded at least 2.5 million CDR3-containing paired-end reads. All of the RNA was converted into first-strand cDNA using the Mint cDNA synthesis kit, with a TRBC-specific oligonucleotide serving as the primer. Following uracil-DNA glycosylase treatment, a first 18-cycle PCR with universal primers M1SS and BC2_uni_R was performed on all cDNA. Per the authors' processing: Each sample was normalized by randomly selecting 1 million high-quality reads, each carrying a distinct molecular identifier. Instead of being binned into consensus sequences, reads with shared molecular identifiers were discarded. MiTCR, set to a Q25 quality threshold and the strictest error-elimination algorithm, was used for CDR3 identification, clonotype clustering and error correction. A nonparametric unseen species model with Euler transformation was used to estimate a lower bound on total TCR beta diversity. Through fastp at Q25 and MiXCR, TCRdb rebuilt clones from the public reads, retaining in-frame beta chains. Every entry covers one CDR3 protein and lists the most common genes and DNA from its rows. What appears here as the V and J calls and clone size reflects TCRdb's work, not the paper's. The sample has roughly 1.9 million distinct CDR3 sequences on record, about 39% of them singletons. The top ten clonotypes cover more than 20% of the sample.

Donors were a few dozen systemically healthy Caucasian individuals from Russia aged roughly 6 to 95 years. Approximately 11 milliliters of peripheral blood were drawn from each donor into EDTA-treated Vacutainer tubes. Ficoll-Paque density-gradient centrifugation was used to isolate PBMCs, with at least 7 million per sample. Total RNA was extracted from PBMCs with Trizol reagent, with at least 6 micrograms obtained per sample. For every donor, flow cytometry on a PBMC aliquot measured the percentage of naive CD45RAhigh/CD27high T cells. Paper-wide results and their limitations: Total diversity estimates from one million sequenced T cells were considered lower bounds and underestimates. The percentage of naive T cells measured by flow cytometry correlated strongly with observed TCR beta diversity. The CMV infection status of donors was not known, potentially confounding age-related changes in expanded clonotypes. Compared with the aged group, the long-lived group had more naive CD4+ T cells, fewer expanded clones and increased TCR diversity, suggesting age selection. As age increased, observed TCR beta diversity per million T cells dropped in a roughly linear way, and a significant reduction was already evident by age about 40. Bulk unsorted PBMC profiling prevented conclusive comparison of naive and antigen-experienced compartments.

The CDR3, cysteine through phenylalanine, is 14 amino acids long. The DNA shown is the 42-base CDR3, in frame from base 1. The germline V gene sets CDR1 to MNHEY and CDR2 to SVGAGI. The V and J ends are trimmed by 1 base and 4 bases, leaving 10 bases between them. Specimen: blood. The sequence is built from TRBV6-5 and TRBJ1-2; no D gene call is confident. This receptor was identified in a human donor in good health. CDR3 loop: CASSYFRVGYGYTF. The nucleotide sequence reads TGTGCCAGCAGTTACTTTCGGGTGGGCTATGGCTACACCTTC.